The T cell receptor (beta chain) described here comes from a study of shared clonotypes between healthy human individuals. TCRdb keeps only in-frame clones here, not all; method: immunoSEQ multiplex PCR. The sample has more than 2,000,000 clones, roughly 92% seen once. Germline CDR1 reads SGHNT; CDR2 reads YENEEA. The trim removed 3 bases at V and 1 base at J, leaving 3 bases unmatched. The CDR3 is 14 residues long. Researchers partitioned CD4+ cells into CD45RA+ naive and CD45RA-negative memory subsets. The TCR was taken from a man aged 18 to 30 in good health. This chain links TRBV11-3 with TRBJ2-7, with 7 bases aligning to TRBD1. The sequenced material came from naive CD4+ T cells sorted from blood. As to subset: CD45RA+ positively selected. The chain's CDR3 is CASSLGDRSYEQYF. Written as DNA, the CDR3 is TGTGCCAGCAGCTTGGGGGACAGATCCTACGAGCAGTACTTC.